The next 27 T cell receptor beta chains were all read from a single sample in a study of blood T cells in healthy people across ages. PCR was performed a second time for about 7 to 12 cycles using a sample-barcoded 5' primer and a J-beta primer mix. TCRdb re-analysed the 5' RACE reads in MiXCR, keeping a single row per CDR3 protein. The table has around 1,600,000 distinct CDR3 sequences, under 55% seen once. Sequencing input: blood. These receptors all come from a woman under 30 in good health.

The chain combines TRBV6-2 or TRBV6-3 with TRBJ1-2; D is possibly TRBD1 (6 bases). This CDR3 is built from 17 residues. Germline values: CDR1 MNHEY, CDR2 SVGEGT. V was trimmed by 0 bases and J by 2 bases, leaving 16 bases between them. The CDR3 loop is CASSYSTRTAINYGYTF. The DNA of the CDR3 is TGTGCCAGCAGTTACTCGACCCGGACAGCCATAAACTATGGCTACACCTTC.

The chain carries TRBV2 and TRBJ1-4; D not resolved. V was cut by 8 bases and J by 0 bases, with 10 bases left in between. This CDR3 has 14 amino acids. Germline V CDR1 and CDR2: SNHLY, FYNNEI. The CDR3 coding sequence is TGTGCCAGCCTGCGGTACTCAACTAATGAAAAACTGTTTTTT. Its translation is CASLRYSTNEKLFF.

J is TRBJ2-4 and V is TRBV12-3 or TRBV12-4; 16 nucleotides line up with TRBD2. The CDR3 spans 16 residues. V was clipped by 5 bases and J by 13 bases; unmatched bases: 11. CDR3 protein: CASSLGLAGGPGEQYF. As DNA, the CDR3 is TGTGCCAGCAGTCTGGGACTAGCGGGAGGGCCAGGGGAGCAGTACTTC.

The sample holds a few counts of this clonotype. The chain couples TRBV15 to TRBJ2-7, with 8 positions matching TRBD1. V was clipped by 5 bases and J by 2 bases; unmatched bases: 5. The germline V gene encodes CDR1 LNHNV and CDR2 YYDKDF (reference sequence). The CDR3 runs to 14 residues. The CDR3 loop reads CATSVGQGPYEQYF. The CDR3 region has the DNA TGTGCCACCAGCGTTGGACAGGGACCCTACGAGCAGTACTTC.

This rearrangement joins TRBV12-3 or TRBV12-4 to TRBJ2-4, with D hard to call. The CDR3 extends over 15 amino acids. Trimming left V 6 bases short and J 5 bases short, with 17 bases between. The CDR3 protein is CASSNSGRMQNIQYF. The DNA for the CDR3 is TGTGCCAGCAGCAACTCCGGGCGGATGCAAAACATTCAGTACTTC.

This clonotype was seen a handful of times. The chain links TRBV6-5 to TRBJ2-4, with 12 bases identical to TRBD1. V was clipped by 2 bases and J by 5 bases; unmatched bases: 1. This CDR3 has 15 residues. From germline, CDR1 is MNHEY and CDR2 SVGAGI. DNA for the CDR3: TGTGCCAGCAGTTACGGGACAGGGGGCCAAAACATTCAGTACTTC. Protein sequence: CASSYGTGGQNIQYF.

V gene TRBV29-1 combines with J gene TRBJ2-6; 9 bases agree with TRBD1. The CDR3 has 15 amino acids. The ends lost 6 bases at V and 2 bases at J; junction bases unmatched: 5. CDR1 and CDR2 (germline): SQVTM, ANQGSEA. DNA of the CDR3: TGCAGCGTCAGACAGGGGGAAGCTGGGGCCAACGTCCTGACTTTC. This codes for CSVRQGEAGANVLTF.

This sequence joins TRBV20-1 and TRBJ2-1; 7 bases fit TRBD1. This CDR3 has 14 amino acids. Germline assignment: CDR1 DFQATT and CDR2 SNEGSKA (reference sequence). V was clipped by 3 bases and J by 0 bases; unmatched bases: 2. The CDR3 coding sequence is TGCAGTGCTAGGAGGGACAGCTCCTACAATGAGCAGTTCTTC. The encoded protein is CSARRDSSYNEQFF.

CDR3 sequence: CASNLAVNEQFF. The CDR3 DNA sequence: TGTGCCAGCAACCTAGCCGTGAATGAGCAGTTCTTC. This sequence joins TRBV2 and TRBJ2-1; D may be TRBD2 (5 bases). The CDR3 is made up of 12 amino acids. The ends were cut back, 7 bases at V and 7 bases at J, with 11 bases in the middle. Germline V gene sequence: CDR1 SNHLY, CDR2 FYNNEI.

The chain has TRBV30 and TRBJ2-3; TRBD2 agrees at 12 bases. The CDR3 contains 19 residues. Germline CDR1 is GTSNPN and CDR2 is SVGIG (reference sequence). V shed 3 bases, J shed 3 bases, and the junction held 16 bases outside the gene matches. The CDR3 sequence: CAWRDTTSELAGGTDTQYF. The CDR3 nucleotides read TGTGCCTGGAGAGATACAACCTCAGAGCTAGCGGGGGGGACAGATACGCAGTATTTT.

There are a few counts of this clonotype. The V and J genes are TRBV6-2 or TRBV6-3 and TRBJ2-1; D not resolved. From germline, CDR1 is MNHEY and CDR2 SVGEGT. V was pared by 2 bases and J by 6 bases, with 8 bases between. CDR3 length: 13 residues. In DNA, the CDR3 is TGTGCCAGCAGTTACCCGGGTTCCAATGAGCAGTTCTTC. This gives the protein CASSYPGSNEQFF.

The chain has TRBV7-2 and TRBJ2-1; D perhaps matches TRBD2 (6 bases). Germline CDR1 SGHTA, CDR2 FQGNSA. The length of the CDR3 is 17 residues. V shed 1 base and J shed 10 bases, with 23 bases lying between them. The CDR3 DNA sequence: TGTGCCAGCAGCTTAGAATGGGGGGAAAGGGGCTCCTACGAGCAGTTCTTC. Residues: CASSLEWGERGSYEQFF.

Notes on this clonotype: One end of the junction fails to match germline, which may point to a read error. The CDR3 DNA sequence: TGCGCCAGCAGCCAAGAGGGTATTTCCTACAATGAGCGGTTCTTC. This encodes CASSQEGISYNERFF. J is TRBJ2-1 and V is TRBV4-3; no clear D. The CDR3 runs 15 residues. CDR1 is LGHNA and CDR2 is YSLEER in the germline V gene.

This sequence joins TRBV6-2 or TRBV6-3 and TRBJ2-3; TRBD2 agrees at 11 bases. This CDR3 contains 16 residues. Germline V gene lookup returns CDR1 MNHEY and CDR2 SVGEGT. With 7 bases clipped from V and 6 bases from J, the junction kept 12 bases outside the gene matches. This chain's CDR3 is CASTERTSGYWDTQYF. DNA for the CDR3: TGTGCCAGCACCGAACGGACTAGCGGGTATTGGGATACGCAGTATTTT.

The chain employs TRBV7-9 and TRBJ2-1; TRBD1 might be the D (6 bases). This CDR3 spans 14 amino acids. CDR1 is SEHNR and CDR2 is FQNEAQ in the germline V gene (reference sequence). V shed 4 bases and J shed 12 bases, with 19 bases lying between them. DNA for the CDR3: TGTGCCAGCAGCTCGCTAAAGTACTCACAGGGGCAGTTCTTC. It is translated as CASSSLKYSQGQFF.

With respect to this clonotype: One end of the junction does not line up with germline, which may come from a read error. The chain carries TRBV6-2 or TRBV6-3 and TRBJ2-2; D gene uncertain. CDR1 is MNHEY, CDR2 SVGEGT, per germline. CDR3 length: 15 residues. Written as DNA, the CDR3 is TGTGCCTGCAGTTACTCGAATTTAGCAACCGGGGAGCTGTTTTTT. This codes for CACSYSNLATGELFF.

This chain connects TRBV29-1 to TRBJ1-2, with TRBD1 identical over 7 bases. The CDR3 length is 13 residues. With V trimmed by 6 bases and J by 6 bases, 10 bases remained unmatched. Germline V CDR1 and CDR2: SQVTM, ANQGSEA. This CDR3 reads CSVALTGRNGYTF. The CDR3 DNA reads as TGCAGCGTCGCCTTGACAGGGAGAAATGGCTACACCTTC.

The DNA of the CDR3 is TGTGCCAGCAGTTTAAGGGGCAGGGAGGGTGAAAAACTGTTTTTT. This sequence encodes CASSLRGREGEKLFF. V gene TRBV12-3 or TRBV12-4 combines with J gene TRBJ1-4; tentative D call: TRBD1 (5 bases). The germline V and J ends were trimmed by 2 bases and 7 bases, with 14 bases remaining between them. The CDR3 runs to 15 residues.

This chain connects TRBV20-1 to TRBJ2-7; D is possibly TRBD1 or TRBD2 (5 bases each). V gave up 1 base and J gave up 2 bases, with 12 bases separating them. Per the germline V gene, CDR1 is DFQATT and CDR2 is SNEGSKA (reference sequence). The CDR3 covers 14 residues. CDR3 sequence reads: CSARVRGRAYEQYF. The CDR3 coding sequence is TGCAGTGCTAGAGTGAGGGGCCGGGCCTACGAGCAGTACTTC.

V gene TRBV3-1 combines with J gene TRBJ2-4; maybe TRBD2 (5 bases). V lost 4 bases, J lost 8 bases, and 15 bases lay in between. This CDR3 has 14 residues. Germline CDR1 and CDR2: LGHDT and YNNKEL (reference sequence). CDR3 region: CASSPRTDGDIQYF. DNA of the CDR3: TGTGCCAGCAGCCCCAGGACTGATGGAGACATTCAGTACTTC.

This clonotype was detected only once. The chain couples TRBV5-1 to TRBJ1-1; tentative D call: TRBD1 (6 bases). Per germline, CDR1 SGHRS and CDR2 YFSETQ. This CDR3 has 14 amino acids. The V and J ends lost 6 bases and 3 bases respectively, with 15 bases between them. The CDR3 loop is CASTFGGADTEAFF. CDR3 coding DNA: TGCGCCAGCACCTTTGGGGGCGCGGACACTGAAGCTTTCTTT.

The chain couples TRBV12-3 or TRBV12-4 to TRBJ1-1; 7 positions match TRBD1. The length of the CDR3 is 15 residues. V lost 5 bases, J lost 1 base, and 7 bases stayed unmatched. The CDR3 sequence: CASSTRDRWNTEAFF. The DNA for the CDR3 is TGTGCCAGCAGTACGAGGGACAGATGGAACACTGAAGCTTTCTTT.

The chain recombines TRBV29-1 with TRBJ1-4; D not resolved. This CDR3 is 13 amino acids long. Trimming took off 0 bases at V and 8 bases at J, with 10 bases between the two ends. The germline V gene encodes CDR1 SQVTM and CDR2 ANQGSEA. The CDR3 sequence: CSVEEALGEKLFF. The DNA of the CDR3 is TGCAGCGTTGAAGAGGCATTGGGGGAAAAACTGTTTTTT.

The chain employs TRBV4-1 and TRBJ2-5; perhaps D is TRBD1 or TRBD2 (5 bases each). The CDR3 covers 17 residues. CDR1 MGHRA and CDR2 YSYEKL come from the germline V gene. Trimming shortened V by 0 bases and J by 4 bases, and 18 bases separated the two germline ends. CDR3: CASSQEIGVLRGETQYF. In nucleotides, the CDR3 is TGCGCCAGCAGCCAAGAAATAGGGGTGCTGAGGGGAGAGACCCAGTACTTC.

V is TRBV29-1 and J is TRBJ1-2; weak D call: TRBD1 (5 bases). Germline loops: CDR1 SQVTM, CDR2 ANQGSEA. There are 13 residues in the CDR3. The V end was cut by 2 bases, the J end by 0 bases, with 7 bases between. The CDR3: CSVETGANYGYTF. Here the CDR3 DNA reads TGCAGCGTTGAAACGGGGGCTAACTATGGCTACACCTTC.

This clonotype has just a few counts. The CDR3 loop reads CSVRQGPPHEQYF. For the CDR3, the DNA is TGCAGCGTTCGACAGGGGCCCCCCCACGAGCAGTACTTC. This chain uses TRBV29-1 with TRBJ2-5, with TRBD1 matching 8 bases. The J call may be wrong; the DNA end is better matched by TRBJ2-7. Per germline, CDR1 SQVTM and CDR2 ANQGSEA. The CDR3 is 13 residues long.

This clonotype has a handful of counts. This chain connects TRBV27 to TRBJ2-7; TRBD2 is a possible D gene (5 bases). V was cut by 6 bases and J by 1 base, with 10 bases left in between. This CDR3 spans 13 amino acids. Per the germline V gene, CDR1 is MNHEY and CDR2 is SMNVEV (reference sequence). CDR3 nucleotide sequence: TGTGCCAGCAGCGACGGGGATTCCTACGAGCAGTACTTC. Its protein product is CASSDGDSYEQYF.